The clone carrying this TCR beta chain appeared many times. Antigen: not known. TCR cDNA was made by 5'RACE template switching, adding a universal primer site and UMIs. A single record per CDR3 protein comes from TCRdb applying MiXCR to the 5' RACE reads. This sample has roughly 350,000 distinct CDR3 sequences, with roughly 3.9% found just once. This record belongs to a study of T cells after yellow fever vaccination. Study-level background: When fractions had low cell numbers, they were prepared with SMART-Seq v4 Ultra Low Input.

Germline assignment: CDR1 MGHDK and CDR2 SYGVNS. Trimming removed 4 bases from V and 1 base from J; junction bases left unmatched: 4. The CDR3 consists of 15 residues. Study findings and constraints: Within FACS-sorted repertoires, abundant clonotypes contaminating from the bulk population could be present. The study re-detected most primary-vaccination clones after the booster (about 96% CD4, roughly 90% CD8).

The source is a man aged 18 to 29 who received the YFV17D yellow fever vaccine. The chain is built from TRBV25-1 and TRBJ2-3; 8 bases are shared with TRBD2. The material sequenced was PBMCs, taken 5 days after the yellow fever booster vaccination. CDR3 DNA: TGTGCCAGCAGTGCGGCGGGGGGCCGCACAGATACGCAGTATTTT. This codes for CASSAAGGRTDTQYF.